The 10 T cell receptor beta chains listed next were all sequenced from one sample in a study of radiotherapy plus CTLA-4 blockade in lung cancer. The table came from immunoSEQ multiplex PCR; TCRdb's copy has only in-frame clones and leaves some out. Here the sample spans 48,000 or so clones, about 83% being singletons. The sequences come from peripheral blood, collected from a patient treated with radiotherapy plus ipilimumab. Every receptor here comes from a human donor with non-small cell lung cancer whose response to radiotherapy plus ipilimumab could not be evaluated.

J is TRBJ2-5 and V is TRBV9; 7 bases line up with TRBD1. The germline V gene encodes CDR1 SGDLS and CDR2 YYNGEE. The ends lost 0 bases at V and 5 bases at J; junction bases unmatched: 7. This CDR3 has 15 residues. The CDR3 region is CASSVDGRGYETQYF. CDR3 nucleotides: TGTGCCAGCAGCGTAGATGGCAGGGGGTACGAGACCCAGTACTTC.

The chain is built from TRBV6-5 and TRBJ2-2; possibly TRBD1 for D (5 bases). CDR1 and CDR2 from the germline V gene are MNHEY and SVGAGI. The CDR3 contains 15 residues. Deletions cut 0 bases from V and 1 base from J, with 6 bases between. In DNA form, the CDR3 reads TGTGCCAGCAGTTACTCAACAGGGAACACCGGGGAGCTGTTTTTT. Translation gives CASSYSTGNTGELFF.

The chain carries TRBV5-1 and TRBJ2-1, with D possibly matching TRBD2 (6 bases). CDR1 is SGHRS, CDR2 YFSETQ, per germline. The CDR3 is 14 amino acids. Trimming pared 4 bases from V and 10 bases from J, leaving 18 bases between. The CDR3, as DNA: TGCGCCAGCAGCCAGGACTATGAGGCCGGGGAGCAGTTCTTC. Its protein product is CASSQDYEAGEQFF.

V gene TRBV6-5 combines with J gene TRBJ2-7, with 9 bases identical to TRBD1. CDR3 length equals 15 residues. With 6 bases clipped from V and 1 base from J, the junction kept 7 bases outside the gene matches. Germline CDR1 is MNHEY and CDR2 is SVGAGI. The CDR3 DNA is TGTGCCAGCAGAGTAGGGGGACAGGGATCCTACGAGCAGTACTTC. Translating gives CASRVGGQGSYEQYF.

This clone was picked up a small number of times. The rearrangement uses TRBV7-2 and TRBJ1-1; D unclear. The CDR3 consists of 14 residues. Germline V gene lookup returns CDR1 SGHTA and CDR2 FQGNSA. V gave up 5 bases and J gave up 0 bases, with 10 bases separating them. This CDR3 is CASSRGVMNTEAFF. CDR3 nucleotides: TGTGCCAGCAGCCGCGGGGTCATGAACACTGAAGCTTTCTTT.

This sequence joins TRBV2 and TRBJ2-7; 8 nucleotides line up with TRBD1. This CDR3 region has 13 residues. Germline-derived CDR1 and CDR2 are SNHLY and FYNNEI. V trimming: 5 bases; J trimming: 2 bases; junction bases outside the gene matches: 2. The CDR3 spells CASSRTGTYEQYF. CDR3 coding DNA: TGTGCCAGCAGTCGGACAGGGACCTACGAGCAGTACTTC.

This clone was counted only a few times. The chain recombines TRBV7-8 with TRBJ1-6; D perhaps matches TRBD1 (5 bases). The V gene lost 1 base and the J gene lost 10 bases, with 14 bases spanning the gap. CDR1 SGHVS and CDR2 FQNEAQ come from the germline V gene. The CDR3 is 15 residues long. CDR3 coding DNA: TGTGCCAGCAGCTTAGAAGGGGCGGTGGGATCACCCCTCCACTTT. Translation gives CASSLEGAVGSPLHF.

The chain employs TRBV6-1 and TRBJ2-4; D perhaps matches TRBD2 (5 bases). V gave up 1 base and J gave up 3 bases, with 13 bases separating them. CDR1 is MNHNS, CDR2 SASEGT, per germline. The CDR3 length is 16 residues. The CDR3 sequence is CASSEGAGLDKNIQYF. In DNA form, the CDR3 reads TGTGCCAGCAGTGAAGGGGCGGGTTTGGACAAAAACATTCAGTACTTC.

The rearrangement links TRBV28 to TRBJ1-2; maybe TRBD1 (6 bases). The ends were cut back, 10 bases at V and 4 bases at J, with 16 bases in the middle. Germline-derived CDR1 and CDR2 are MDHEN and SYDVKM. The CDR3 has 13 residues. The CDR3 sequence: CAIRGIQFYGYTF. DNA for the CDR3: TGTGCCATAAGGGGGATACAGTTCTATGGCTACACCTTC.

The chain uses TRBV9 and TRBJ1-1; 12 bases map to TRBD1. This CDR3 spans 16 amino acids. Germline loops: CDR1 SGDLS, CDR2 YYNGEE. J gave up 4 bases and V 3 bases, and 7 bases lay outside the gene matches. This chain's CDR3 is CASSAGLGQGATEAFF. For the CDR3, the DNA is TGTGCCAGCAGCGCGGGGCTGGGACAGGGGGCCACTGAAGCTTTCTTT.